The present TCR beta chain was sequenced within a study of human T cells and chemical hapten exposure. TCRdb processed the RACE reads anew with MiXCR; each CDR3 protein has one entry. The sample carries over 85,000 distinct CDR3 sequences, approximately 9% recorded once. This clonotype was observed many times. The antigen remains undetermined. Study results and limitations: DPC sensitization left the count of TCRs above 1 in 1000 unchanged.

The time point: healthy volunteer bleed at 2 weeks. From whole blood left unfractionated, total RNA was extracted. This clonotype was obtained from a female donor in good health. Some clones in this sample may be carry-over from other donors' samples. The sample comprised whole blood.

The CDR3 bases are TGTGCCAGCAGCTTTACGACCCCCAGTACGCAGTATTTT. Amino acid sequence: CASSFTTPSTQYF. V is TRBV7-9 and J is TRBJ2-3; D remains unclear. Per the germline V gene, CDR1 is SEHNR and CDR2 is FQNEAQ (reference sequence). V lost 3 bases to trimming and J lost 8 bases, with 12 bases between them. The CDR3 has 13 amino acids.